In its sample, the clone carrying this T cell receptor (beta chain) was seen a few times. The antigen is not known. TCRdb analysed the 5' RACE reads with MiXCR anew, one entry per CDR3 protein. The sample shows under 250,000 distinct CDR3 sequences, approximately 9% of them seen only once. CDR3 length: 14 residues. Germline assignment: CDR1 SEHNR and CDR2 FQNEAQ (reference sequence). J lost 4 bases, V lost 4 bases, and 6 bases had no gene match. This sample is drawn from a study of T-cell memory formation after mild COVID-19. Study conclusions and caveats: Clones that got smaller from day 15 to 85 had even CD4/CD8, while clones growing later tipped toward CD4+.

Sequenced material: PBMCs or a T cell subset sorted from them (not recorded which). The sequence was obtained from a man younger than 35 who had mild COVID-19 (a few samples of this study predate the infection). Cell type and time point are not known. The V and J genes are TRBV7-9 and TRBJ1-2; TRBD1 matches at 7 bases. CDR3 sequence reads: CASSWGQQTYGYTF. CDR3 in DNA: TGTGCCAGCAGCTGGGGACAGCAAACCTATGGCTACACCTTC.